This T cell receptor beta chain was captured in a study of a mutant IDH1 vaccine in newly diagnosed glioma. Study at large: Males made up around 62% and females roughly 38% of treated patients, whose mean age was around 41 years. Radiotherapy, temozolomide, or both had been given previously, and both were given to most.

TCRdb's table, derived via immunoSEQ multiplex PCR, lists solely in-frame clones and lacks some. The sample yields fewer than 20,000 clones, more than 65% seen once. The CDR3 is 13 residues long. Germline loops: CDR1 SGHNT, CDR2 YYREEE (reference sequence). The junction had 4 bases not matched to a gene; V was cut back by 4 bases and J by 4 bases. Specified time point: baseline, week 1 (first vaccination visit). Treatment defined: pre-vaccination baseline after standard-of-care therapy. The chain is built from TRBV5-4 and TRBJ2-7; 8 bases agree with TRBD1. Specimen: PBMCs, collected from a glioma patient treated with radiotherapy, temozolomide or both. This TCR was recovered from a man aged 40-49 years with glioma. CDR3 in amino acids: CASSRTGWYEQYF. The CDR3 DNA is TGTGCCAGCAGCCGGACAGGGTGGTACGAGCAGTACTTC.